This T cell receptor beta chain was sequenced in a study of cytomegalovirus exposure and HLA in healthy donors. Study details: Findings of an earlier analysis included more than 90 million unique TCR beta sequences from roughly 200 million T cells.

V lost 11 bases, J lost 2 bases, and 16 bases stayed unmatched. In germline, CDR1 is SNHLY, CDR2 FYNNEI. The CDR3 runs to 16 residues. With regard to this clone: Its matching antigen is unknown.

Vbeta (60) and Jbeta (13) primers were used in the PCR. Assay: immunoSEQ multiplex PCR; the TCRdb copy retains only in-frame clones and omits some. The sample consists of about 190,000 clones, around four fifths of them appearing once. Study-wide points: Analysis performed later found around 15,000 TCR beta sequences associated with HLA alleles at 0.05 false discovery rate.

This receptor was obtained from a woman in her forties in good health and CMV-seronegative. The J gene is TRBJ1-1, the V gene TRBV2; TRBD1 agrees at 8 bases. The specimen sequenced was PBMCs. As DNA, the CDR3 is TGTGCCCATCGATGGACAGGGCGAGACCTAAACACTGAAGCTTTCTTT. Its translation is CAHRWTGRDLNTEAFF.